Reported below is one TCR beta chain. Its antigen is not identified. The CDR3 runs 12 residues. V lost 0 bases and J lost 6, with 6 bases in between. Germline CDR1 reads MNHEY; CDR2 reads SVGEGT. The assay that was used to sequence DNA from cultured CD4+ T cells was the Oncomine TCR Beta short-read assay. TCRdb independently ran MiXCR on the PCR reads; one entry per CDR3 protein. The sample holds roughly 13,000 distinct CDR3 sequences, around 56% seen once. This specimen belongs to a study of vaccination and CD4 T cells after COVID-19. At the level of the study: Each enrolled participant received a two-dose regimen of either BNT162b2 or mRNA-1273 vaccine.

Regarding treatment: roughly ten-day PBMC culture with coronavirus spike peptide pools or control peptides (ViraFEST assay). Fresh medium (containing IL-2) replaced half the medium on days 3 and 7. The sequence came from a human donor who had recovered from COVID-19. The chain carries TRBV6-2 or TRBV6-3 and TRBJ2-7; D is ambiguous. The sample taken for sequencing was CD4+ T cells from blood, cultured in vitro. CDR3 sequence: CASSYSNAEQYF. The CDR3, as DNA: TGTGCCAGCAGTTACTCGAACGCCGAGCAGTACTTC.